This T cell receptor beta chain appears in the sequencing data of a study of T cells in Graves' hyperthyroidism and ophthalmopathy. Study-level background: Once the initial diagnosis was made, peripheral blood was obtained before any treatment.

V was cut by 4 bases and J by 4 bases, with 10 bases left in between. This CDR3 is built from 13 residues. Germline loops: CDR1 SGDLS, CDR2 YYNGEE. This clonotype was seen only a few times. Its antigen remains unidentified. The source material, RNA transcripts, was used to amplify TCR beta CDR3 regions. Researchers ran a first-round RT-PCR on the TCR CDR3 using the HTBI primer set. TCRdb re-analysed the multiplex PCR reads in MiXCR, keeping a single row per CDR3 protein. The table lists hundreds of thousands of distinct CDR3 sequences, roughly 15% of them singletons. Findings of the study overall: By a 13 V-J model, ophthalmopathy was set apart from stable hyperthyroidism.

Patients aged 18 to 65 had newly diagnosed hyperthyroidism lasting under 2 months. Patients having uncontrolled infection, another autoimmune disease, pregnancy or lactation were not included. Sequenced sample: blood. The rearrangement joins TRBV9 to TRBJ2-3; D remains unclear. The clonotype was recovered from a woman in her 40s with Graves' hyperthyroidism. This CDR3 reads CASSPTPSDTQYF. CDR3 DNA sequence: TGTGCCAGCAGCCCGACCCCATCAGATACGCAGTATTTT.